The subject of this entry is one T cell receptor beta chain. Its specificity is unknown. The CDR3 is 15 residues long. V lost 4 bases and J lost 6; bases outside the gene matches: 9. CDR1 SGHVS and CDR2 FQNEAQ come from the germline V gene. This entry is derived from a study of T cell repertoires in cytomegalovirus infection. About the study: CMV infection plus the matching HLA type was flagged by public TCR beta signatures.

TCRdb ran MiXCR on the reads and lists one entry per CDR3 protein. The table includes under 800,000 distinct CDR3 sequences, 20% to 25% detected once. Study-wide findings and caveats: Identification of carriers of CMV plus the relevant HLA was achieved through cumulative public TCR beta family frequency.

This clonotype originated in a human donor in good health (CMV status not recorded). Some clones in this sample may be carry-over from other donors' samples. V and J are TRBV7-8 and TRBJ2-1; the match to TRBD1 covers 7 bases. Source material: CD8+ T cells from PBMCs. The CDR3 DNA follows: TGTGCCAGCAGCTCAGGGGGACAGAGTCTCAATGAGCAGTTCTTC. Translated: CASSSGGQSLNEQFF.